The next 9 T cell receptor beta chains were all read from a single sample in a study of neurological immune-mediated disorders (dated by TCRdb to the late 2010s). Receptor amplification or capture employed 5' RACE. Instrument on record: Illumina HiSeq 2500. TCRdb reran the public reads through fastp at Q25 and MiXCR, keeping productive beta chains. Rows merge per CDR3 protein into single entries with the most common DNA and genes. This sample gives under 20,000 distinct CDR3 sequences in total; over 25% of them show up just once. About 33% of the sample is held by the ten biggest clonotypes. The sequenced material came from PBMCs. These TCRs come from a middle-aged man with HTLV-1-associated myelopathy (HAM/TSP).

This clonotype showed up many times. The chain carries TRBV20-1 and TRBJ1-1; TRBD1 might be the D (5 bases). CDR3 length equals 14 residues. Trimming removed 5 bases at V and 1 base at J, with 14 bases between. CDR1 and CDR2 (germline): DFQATT, SNEGSKA (reference sequence). The CDR3 region has the DNA TGCAGTGCTCTAAAGACAGATACGAACACTGAAGCTTTCTTT. Its translation: CSALKTDTNTEAFF.

This clonotype was detected many times. This rearrangement joins TRBV18 to TRBJ1-4, with D possibly matching TRBD1 (6 bases). The CDR3 sequence is 16 residues long. Trimming took 4 bases from V and 0 from J, leaving 12 bases between them. Germline V gives CDR1 KGHSH, CDR2 LQKENI. CDR3 nucleotides: TGTGCCAGCTCACAAGGACAGCCTTCAACTAATGAAAAACTGTTTTTT. Translation gives CASSQGQPSTNEKLFF.

This clonotype was picked up a small number of times. This sequence joins TRBV5-5 and TRBJ2-1; 7 nucleotides align to TRBD1. The CDR3 spans 16 residues. The J segment lost 0 bases and the V segment lost 4 bases, leaving 7 bases of the junction unmatched. The germline V gene encodes CDR1 SGHKS and CDR2 YYEKEE (reference sequence). This CDR3 reads CASSPGQISSYNEQFF. As DNA, the CDR3 is TGTGCCAGCAGCCCGGGACAGATAAGCTCCTACAATGAGCAGTTCTTC. Complete variable domain (other parts from reference TRBV5-5 and TRBJ2-1): DAGVTQSPTHLIKTRGQQVTLRCSPISGHKSVSWYQQVLGQGPQFIFQYYEKEERGRGNFPDRFSARQFPNYSSELNVNALLLGDSALYLCASSPGQISSYNEQFFGPGTRLTVL.

This clonotype was observed a few times. The rearrangement uses TRBV5-1 and TRBJ1-1; no clear D. Germline assignment: CDR1 SGHRS and CDR2 YFSETQ. Trimming shortened V by 0 bases and J by 6 bases, and 6 bases separated the two germline ends. CDR3 length: 12 amino acids. The CDR3 loop is CASSLEGPEAFF. The CDR3 DNA reads as TGCGCCAGCAGCTTGGAGGGCCCTGAAGCTTTCTTT.

The chain uses TRBV5-1 and TRBJ2-3; D is possibly TRBD2 (5 bases). Germline CDR1 and CDR2: SGHRS and YFSETQ. This CDR3 has 14 amino acids. V was clipped by 4 bases and J by 6 bases, with 15 bases between them. In DNA, the CDR3 is TGCGCCAGCAGCCTACCGGGATTCGGGGATACGCAGTATTTT. This codes for CASSLPGFGDTQYF. The full variable domain, its missing parts supplied by reference TRBV5-1 and TRBJ2-3, is KAGVTQTPRYLIKTRGQQVTLSCSPISGHRSVSWYQQTPGQGLQFLFEYFSETQRNKGNFPGRFSGRQFSNSRSEMNVSTLELGDSALYLCASSLPGFGDTQYFGPGTRLTVL.

By share, this clonotype counts as medium-sized. The rearrangement uses TRBV20-1 and TRBJ2-7; tentatively, D is TRBD2 (7 bases). The CDR3 has 16 amino acids. From germline, CDR1 is DFQATT and CDR2 SNEGSKA (reference sequence). Trimming took off 3 bases at V and 0 bases at J, with 18 bases between the two ends. CDR3 region: CSARGPGGGISYEQYF. CDR3 DNA sequence: TGCAGTGCTAGGGGGCCGGGGGGCGGGATCTCCTACGAGCAGTACTTC.

This clonotype was seen a handful of times. The CDR3 nucleotides are TGCAGTGCTTGTCCAAGGCGGGAGACCCAGTACTTC. Translation gives CSACPRRETQYF. The V and J genes are TRBV20-1 and TRBJ2-5; D uncertain. The V end was cut by 5 bases, the J end by 5 bases, with 12 bases between. This CDR3 region has 12 residues. CDR1 and CDR2 (germline): DFQATT, SNEGSKA (reference sequence).

The genes are TRBV14 and TRBJ2-3; D uncertain. Between the trimmed V and J ends, which lost 2 bases and 2 bases, there was a span of 8 bases. Germline V gene lookup returns CDR1 SGHDN and CDR2 FVKESK. The CDR3 has 14 residues. The CDR3 nucleotides read TGTGCCAGCAGCCAAAGCCTTACCACAGATACGCAGTATTTT. Amino acids: CASSQSLTTDTQYF.

This clonotype was seen a handful of times. The chain joins TRBV15 to TRBJ1-2, with D possibly TRBD1 on 5 matching bases. Trimming stripped 3 bases from V and 4 bases from J, with 9 bases between. The germline gives CDR1 LNHNV, CDR2 YYDKDF (reference sequence). This CDR3 is 13 amino acids long. The CDR3 reads CATSSFQGYGYTF. CDR3 in DNA: TGTGCCACCAGCAGTTTTCAGGGCTATGGCTACACCTTC.